Presented here are 30 T cell receptor beta chains from one specimen sequenced in a study of blood T cell repertoires in COVID-19. Produced via immunoSEQ multiplex PCR; TCRdb's table is partial and in-frame only. This sample yields roughly 150,000 clones, of which 70% to 90% are seen a single time; about 5% belongs to the top ten. Sequenced: peripheral blood. Receptors were obtained from a woman in her 50s with acute or convalescent COVID-19.

The chain recombines TRBV7-2 with TRBJ2-1; 9 bases are shared with TRBD1. The CDR3 is made up of 16 amino acids. Germline V gives CDR1 SGHTA, CDR2 FQGNSA. Trimming cost V 3 bases and J 8 bases; bases outside gene matches: 11. CDR3 residues: CASSFPRDRVSDEQFF. CDR3 nucleotides: TGTGCCAGCAGCTTTCCCCGGGACAGGGTGAGCGATGAGCAGTTCTTC. Filled out from reference TRBV7-2 and TRBJ2-1, the complete variable domain reads GAGVSQSPSNKVTEKGKDVELRCDPISGHTALYWYRQSLGQGLEFLIYFQGNSAPDKSGLPSDRFSAERTGGSVSTLTIQRTQQEDSAVYLCASSFPRDRVSDEQFFGPGTRLTVL.

CDR3 region: CASRSSDRGSYEQYF. For the CDR3, the DNA is TGTGCCAGCAGATCTTCGGACAGGGGATCCTACGAGCAGTACTTC. The rearrangement uses TRBV6-5 and TRBJ2-7, with 9 bases that match TRBD1. CDR3 length equals 15 residues. The germline CDR1 and CDR2 sequences are MNHEY and SVGAGI. V gave up 6 bases and J gave up 1 base; unmatched junction bases: 7.

This clone was observed once. The chain couples TRBV5-1 to TRBJ2-2, with D possibly matching TRBD1 (5 bases). Germline V gives CDR1 SGHRS, CDR2 YFSETQ. This CDR3 comprises 16 residues. V was cut by 1 base and J by 1 base, with 11 bases left in between. The CDR3 is CASSLRGQGNTGELFF. The CDR3 coding sequence is TGCGCCAGCAGCTTGCGAGGTCAGGGGAACACCGGGGAGCTGTTTTTT.

CDR3 amino acids: CASSQDLQPQHF. The DNA of the CDR3 is TGTGCCAGCAGCCAAGATCTCCAGCCCCAGCATTTT. The rearrangement links TRBV14 to TRBJ1-5, with no clear D. Germline V gene sequence: CDR1 SGHDN, CDR2 FVKESK. The V end was cut by 0 bases, the J end by 7 bases, with 4 bases between. The CDR3 runs to 12 residues.

This clone was recorded only once. The V gene is TRBV6-4, the J gene TRBJ2-3, with D possibly being TRBD2 (6 bases). Germline V gene data show CDR1 as MRHNA and CDR2 as SNTAGT. The CDR3 has 14 amino acids. V shed 4 bases and J shed 1 base, with 9 bases lying between them. CDR3 nucleotide sequence: TGTGCCAGCAGTGGGGAGGAGGGCACAGATACGCAGTATTTT. It specifies CASSGEEGTDTQYF.

The chain recombines TRBV7-3 with TRBJ1-5; tentatively, D is TRBD1 (5 bases). This CDR3 region has 14 residues. The germline V gene encodes CDR1 SGHTA and CDR2 FQGTGA. V lost 4 bases and J lost 6, with 13 bases in between. The CDR3, as DNA: TGTGCCAGCAGCTCCCAGGGTATCGGTCAGCCCCAGCATTTT. Amino acids: CASSSQGIGQPQHF.

The chain uses TRBV10-3 and TRBJ2-1; 9 bases agree with TRBD1. CDR1 ENHRY and CDR2 SYGVKD come from the germline V gene. The CDR3 covers 19 residues. V gave up 6 bases and J gave up 5 bases; unmatched junction bases: 20. The CDR3 nucleotides read TGTGCCATCAGGGCCCTATATCCGGGACAGGGTTCACGCAACAATGAGCAGTTCTTC. Translated: CAIRALYPGQGSRNNEQFF.

The rearrangement joins TRBV4-3 to TRBJ2-3, with TRBD2 matching over 11 bases. CDR1 and CDR2 (germline): LGHNA, YSLEER. Germline trimming cut 1 base from V and 5 bases from J; bases unmatched to any gene: 5. The CDR3 is 16 residues long. CDR3 nucleotides: TGCGCCAGCAGCCAAGTGCAACTAGCGGGGGTAGATACGCAGTATTTT. It translates to CASSQVQLAGVDTQYF.

The chain uses TRBV7-2 and TRBJ1-1; D gene unclear. Between the trimmed V and J ends, which lost 10 bases and 6 bases, there was a span of 12 bases. CDR1 and CDR2 (germline): SGHTA, FQGNSA. The CDR3 sequence is 11 residues long. The CDR3 sequence: CATDTRPEAFF. The CDR3 coding sequence is TGTGCCACCGATACGAGGCCTGAAGCTTTCTTT.

The chain recombines TRBV7-9 with TRBJ1-3, with D hard to call. V lost 1 base and J 3 bases, leaving 16 bases between the germline ends. In germline, CDR1 is SEHNR, CDR2 FQNEAQ (reference sequence). The CDR3 length is 17 residues. CDR3 in DNA: TGTGCCAGCAGCTTAGTCCCCGGTCACAGAGATGGAAACACCATATATTTT. Translated: CASSLVPGHRDGNTIYF.

This clone was recorded a few times. The chain couples TRBV6-6 to TRBJ1-1; tentatively, D is TRBD1 (6 bases). Looked up from germline, CDR1 is MNHNY and CDR2 is SVGAGI (reference sequence). V shed 5 bases and J shed 4 bases, with 8 bases lying between them. This CDR3 spans 12 amino acids. CDR3 region: CASSPGATEAFF. The CDR3 coding sequence is TGTGCCAGCAGTCCAGGGGCCACTGAAGCTTTCTTT.

V is TRBV10-1 and J is TRBJ2-1, with D uncertain. Looked up from germline, CDR1 is WNHNN and CDR2 is SYGVQD (reference sequence). V lost 2 bases and J 1 base, leaving 12 bases between the germline ends. The CDR3 loop spans 16 amino acids. The CDR3 DNA sequence: TGCGCCAGCAGTGAGGAGAAACCCCGGTCCTACAATGAGCAGTTCTTC. It encodes CASSEEKPRSYNEQFF.

V gene TRBV5-1 combines with J gene TRBJ2-7, with 10 bases identical to TRBD2. This CDR3 spans 15 amino acids. The J segment lost 4 bases and the V segment lost 1 base, leaving 5 bases of the junction unmatched. Germline V gene lookup returns CDR1 SGHRS and CDR2 YFSETQ. The CDR3: CASSLPGLATYEQYF. CDR3 nucleotide sequence: TGCGCCAGCAGCTTGCCGGGACTAGCGACTTACGAGCAGTACTTC.

This chain joins TRBV9 and TRBJ1-1, with D unclear. The V end lost 3 bases, the J end lost 1 base, and 7 bases lay between the germline ends. Germline lookup yields CDR1 SGDLS and CDR2 YYNGEE. CDR3 size: 13 residues. As DNA, the CDR3 is TGTGCCAGCAGCGCCACATGGAACACTGAAGCTTTCTTT. This gives the protein CASSATWNTEAFF.

This clone was observed a few times. The rearrangement joins TRBV18 to TRBJ2-1; TRBD2 aligns across 9 bases. Trimming at V came to 0 bases and at J to 4 bases, leaving 7 bases not matched to a gene. Germline loops: CDR1 KGHSH, CDR2 LQKENI. This CDR3 is built from 17 residues. This CDR3 is CASSPPESTSGYNEQFF. In nucleotides, the CDR3 is TGTGCCAGCTCACCACCGGAGTCGACTAGCGGATACAATGAGCAGTTCTTC. The full variable domain, rest sourced from reference TRBV18 and TRBJ2-1, is NAGVMQNPRHLVRRRGQEARLRCSPMKGHSHVYWYRQLPEEGLKFMVYLQKENIIDESGMPKERFSAEFPKEGPSILRIQQVVRGDSAAYFCASSPPESTSGYNEQFFGPGTRLTVL.

The CDR3 bases are TGTGCCAGCAGCCCACCGACAGGATGGCATGGCTACACCTTC. This codes for CASSPPTGWHGYTF. The genes are TRBV7-9 and TRBJ1-2; a weak D match, TRBD1 (6 bases). V was trimmed by 5 bases and J by 6 bases, leaving 16 bases between them. The CDR3 totals 14 residues. CDR1 SEHNR and CDR2 FQNEAQ come from the germline V gene (reference sequence).

The chain couples TRBV28 to TRBJ2-1, with D maybe TRBD1 (5 bases). The CDR3 has 13 residues. V was pared by 5 bases and J by 5 bases, with 10 bases between. Germline V gene sequence: CDR1 MDHEN, CDR2 SYDVKM. The CDR3 protein is CASSATTDNEQFF. For the CDR3, the DNA is TGTGCCAGCAGTGCTACGACAGACAATGAGCAGTTCTTC.

The V call is TRBV28, the J call TRBJ1-1; 9 bases are shared with TRBD1. The ends lost 7 bases at V and 4 bases at J; junction bases unmatched: 10. The CDR3 consists of 15 residues. CDR1 is MDHEN, CDR2 SYDVKM, per germline. The CDR3 region is CASTRPGTGTTEAFF. In nucleotides, the CDR3 is TGTGCCAGCACCCGGCCCGGGACAGGGACCACTGAAGCTTTCTTT.

This clone has only one observation. The rearrangement uses TRBV5-1 and TRBJ2-3, with TRBD2 matching 9 bases. CDR3 length equals 17 residues. Germline CDR1 reads SGHRS; CDR2 reads YFSETQ. V lost 2 bases and J lost 0; bases outside the gene matches: 7. CDR3 sequence: CASSLAPLAGSTDTQYF. The CDR3 nucleotides read TGCGCCAGCAGCTTAGCCCCGCTAGCGGGGAGCACAGATACGCAGTATTTT.

The V call is TRBV6-4, the J call TRBJ2-7, with 8 bases matching TRBD1. CDR3 size: 12 residues. Unmatched junction bases numbered 4, after V lost 7 bases and J lost 5 bases. From germline, CDR1 is MRHNA and CDR2 SNTAGT. As DNA, the CDR3 is TGTGCCAGCACGAAACAGGGGGACGAGCAGTACTTC. It specifies CASTKQGDEQYF.

The rearrangement links TRBV4-3 to TRBJ2-2; tentatively, D is TRBD1 (7 bases). The V gene lost 1 base and the J gene lost 1 base, with 10 bases spanning the gap. CDR1 and CDR2 (germline): LGHNA, YSLEER. The CDR3 has 16 residues. The CDR3 DNA sequence: TGCGCCAGCAGCCAAGTTCAGGGGGGGAACACCGGGGAGCTGTTTTTT. As protein: CASSQVQGGNTGELFF.

DNA for the CDR3: TGTGCCTGGAGCCGGACAGTTAACACTGAAGCTTTCTTT. It translates to CAWSRTVNTEAFF. The chain joins TRBV30 to TRBJ1-1; D is perhaps TRBD1 (6 bases). Germline loops: CDR1 GTSNPN, CDR2 SVGIG (reference sequence). Trimming took 3 bases from V and 2 from J, leaving 10 bases between them. There are 13 residues in the CDR3.

Only one count was recorded for this clone. The chain employs TRBV2 and TRBJ2-3; TRBD1 is a possible D gene (6 bases). The CDR3 is made up of 16 amino acids. The V end lost 0 bases, the J end lost 2 bases, and 12 bases lay between the germline ends. In germline, CDR1 is SNHLY, CDR2 FYNNEI. The CDR3 DNA reads TGTGCCAGCAGTGAAGCGGGACACGGGAACACAGATACGCAGTATTTT. It yields the protein CASSEAGHGNTDTQYF.

This rearrangement joins TRBV6-5 to TRBJ2-7; D gene uncertain. The germline V gene encodes CDR1 MNHEY and CDR2 SVGAGI. V was cut by 7 bases and J by 2 bases, with 12 bases left in between. This CDR3 is built from 13 residues. The CDR3 coding sequence is TGTGCCAGCACCTACGGAGAAACCTACGAGCAGTACTTC. Translating gives CASTYGETYEQYF.

The chain is built from TRBV2 and TRBJ1-2, with 8 bases identical to TRBD1. Germline CDR1 reads SNHLY; CDR2 reads FYNNEI. The trim removed 7 bases at V and 2 bases at J, leaving 6 bases unmatched. The CDR3 runs to 14 residues. The CDR3 DNA follows: TGTGCCAGCATCAGGGACAGGTCCAACTATGGCTACACCTTC. Translation: CASIRDRSNYGYTF.

This sequence joins TRBV2 and TRBJ1-5; D may be TRBD1 (6 bases). Deletions cut 7 bases from V and 6 bases from J, with 13 bases between. This CDR3 contains 13 residues. CDR1 and CDR2 (germline): SNHLY, FYNNEI. The CDR3 DNA reads as TGTGCCAGCAACCCAGGACAGCGTCAGCCCCAGCATTTT. Protein product: CASNPGQRQPQHF. The entire variable domain, with the rest obtained from reference TRBV2 and TRBJ1-5, is as follows: EPEVTQTPSHQVTQMGQEVILRCVPISNHLYFYWYRQILGQKVEFLVSFYNNEISEKSEIFDDQFSVERPDGSNFTLKIRSTKLEDSAMYFCASNPGQRQPQHFGDGTRLSIL.

CDR3 sequence reads: CASSLPVQETQYF. CDR3 nucleotide sequence: TGTGCCAGCAGTTTGCCGGTTCAAGAGACCCAGTACTTC. V usage is TRBV28 and J usage is TRBJ2-5; the D is unclear. Germline CDR1 MDHEN, CDR2 SYDVKM. The CDR3 extends over 13 amino acids. V was cut by 3 bases and J by 2 bases, with 7 bases left in between.

This chain joins TRBV14 and TRBJ1-2; tentatively, D is TRBD1 (5 bases). Germline CDR1 is SGHDN and CDR2 is FVKESK. The CDR3 loop spans 17 amino acids. V lost 4 bases to trimming and J lost 0 bases, with 18 bases between them. The CDR3 nucleotides are TGTGCCAGCAGCCTCTTACAGGTCATATCTGCTAACTATGGCTACACCTTC. It specifies CASSLLQVISANYGYTF.

This clone has a single count. This chain links TRBV6-1 with TRBJ1-1; unclear D gene. The CDR3 has 14 amino acids. Germline-derived CDR1 and CDR2 are MNHNS and SASEGT. Trimming left V 4 bases short and J 7 bases short, with 16 bases between. CDR3 sequence: CASSVAVRFLEAFF. DNA of the CDR3: TGTGCCAGCAGTGTAGCCGTCAGGTTCCTTGAAGCTTTCTTT.

This sequence joins TRBV4-3 and TRBJ1-2, with D unresolved. Germline-derived CDR1 and CDR2 are LGHNA and YSLEER. The CDR3 loop spans 15 amino acids. The ends were cut back, 0 bases at V and 4 bases at J, with 12 bases in the middle. CDR3 loop: CASSQDNGRGYGYTF. CDR3 coding DNA: TGCGCCAGCAGCCAAGACAACGGGCGGGGCTATGGCTACACCTTC.